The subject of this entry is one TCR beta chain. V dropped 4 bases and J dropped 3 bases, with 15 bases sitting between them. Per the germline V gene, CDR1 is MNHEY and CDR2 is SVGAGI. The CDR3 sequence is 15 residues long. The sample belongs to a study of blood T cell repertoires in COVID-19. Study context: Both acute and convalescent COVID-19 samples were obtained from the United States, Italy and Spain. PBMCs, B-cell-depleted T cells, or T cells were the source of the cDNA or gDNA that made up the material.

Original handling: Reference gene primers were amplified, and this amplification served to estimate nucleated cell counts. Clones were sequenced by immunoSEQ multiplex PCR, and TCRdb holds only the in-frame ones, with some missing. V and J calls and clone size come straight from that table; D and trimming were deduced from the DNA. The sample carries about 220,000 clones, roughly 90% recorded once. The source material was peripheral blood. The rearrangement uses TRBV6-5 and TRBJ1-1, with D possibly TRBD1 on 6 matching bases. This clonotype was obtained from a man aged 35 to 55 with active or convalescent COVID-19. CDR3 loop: CASSSLGTRDTEAFF. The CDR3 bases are TGTGCCAGCAGTTCGTTAGGGACACGAGACACTGAAGCTTTCTTT.